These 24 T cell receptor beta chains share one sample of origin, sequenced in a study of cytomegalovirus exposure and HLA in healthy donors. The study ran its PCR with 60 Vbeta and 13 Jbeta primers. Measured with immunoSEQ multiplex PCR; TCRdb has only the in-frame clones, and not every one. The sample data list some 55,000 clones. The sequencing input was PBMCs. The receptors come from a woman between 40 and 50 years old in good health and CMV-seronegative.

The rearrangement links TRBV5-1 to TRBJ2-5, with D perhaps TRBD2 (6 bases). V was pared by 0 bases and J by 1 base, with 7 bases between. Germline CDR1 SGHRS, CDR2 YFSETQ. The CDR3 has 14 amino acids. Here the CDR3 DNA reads TGCGCCAGCAGCTTGGCCGGGGGCCAAGAGACCCAGTACTTC. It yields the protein CASSLAGGQETQYF.

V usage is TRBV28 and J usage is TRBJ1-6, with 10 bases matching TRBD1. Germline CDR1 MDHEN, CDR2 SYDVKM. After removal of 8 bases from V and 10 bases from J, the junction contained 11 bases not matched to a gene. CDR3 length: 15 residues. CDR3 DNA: TGTGCCAGCCAGTTATATGGGACAGGGGACTCACCCCTCCACTTT. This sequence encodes CASQLYGTGDSPLHF.

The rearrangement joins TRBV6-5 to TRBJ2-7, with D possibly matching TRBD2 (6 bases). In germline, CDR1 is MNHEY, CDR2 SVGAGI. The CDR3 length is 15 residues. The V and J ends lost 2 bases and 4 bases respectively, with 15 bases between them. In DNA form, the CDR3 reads TGTGCCAGCAGTTACGTGGCGGGATTGAGGTACGAGCAGTACTTC. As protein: CASSYVAGLRYEQYF.

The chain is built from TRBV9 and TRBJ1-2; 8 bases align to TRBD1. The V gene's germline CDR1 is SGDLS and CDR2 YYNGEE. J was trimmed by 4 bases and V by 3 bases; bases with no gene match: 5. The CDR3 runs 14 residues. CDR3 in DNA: TGTGCCAGCAGCGACGACAGGGGTGGCTATGGCTACACCTTC. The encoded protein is CASSDDRGGYGYTF.

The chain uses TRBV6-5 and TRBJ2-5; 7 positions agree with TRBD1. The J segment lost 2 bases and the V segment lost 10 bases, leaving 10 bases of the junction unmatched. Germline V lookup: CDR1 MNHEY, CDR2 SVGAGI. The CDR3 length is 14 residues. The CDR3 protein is CATRGTVSQETQYF. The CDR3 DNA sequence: TGTGCCACAAGAGGGACAGTTAGTCAAGAGACCCAGTACTTC.

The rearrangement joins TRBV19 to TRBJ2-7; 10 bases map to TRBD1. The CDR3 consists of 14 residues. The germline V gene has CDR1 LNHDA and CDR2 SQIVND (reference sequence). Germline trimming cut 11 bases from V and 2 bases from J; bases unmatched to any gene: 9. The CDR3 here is CASSRDRGAYEQYF. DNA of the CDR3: TGTGCCTCTAGCCGGGACAGGGGAGCCTACGAGCAGTACTTC.

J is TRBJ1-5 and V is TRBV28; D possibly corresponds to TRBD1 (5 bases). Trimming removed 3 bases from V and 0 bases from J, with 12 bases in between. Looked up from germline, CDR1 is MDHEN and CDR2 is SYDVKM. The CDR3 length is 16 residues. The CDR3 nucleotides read TGTGCCAGCAGTTTCCCCTTAGGGGCTAGCAATCAGCCCCAGCATTTT. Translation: CASSFPLGASNQPQHF.

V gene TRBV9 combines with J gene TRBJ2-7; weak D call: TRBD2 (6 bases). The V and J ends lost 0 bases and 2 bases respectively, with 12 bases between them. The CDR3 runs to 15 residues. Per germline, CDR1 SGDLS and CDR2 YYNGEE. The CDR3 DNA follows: TGTGCCAGCAGCGTAGACGTGGGGGGTACCTACGAGCAGTACTTC. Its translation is CASSVDVGGTYEQYF.

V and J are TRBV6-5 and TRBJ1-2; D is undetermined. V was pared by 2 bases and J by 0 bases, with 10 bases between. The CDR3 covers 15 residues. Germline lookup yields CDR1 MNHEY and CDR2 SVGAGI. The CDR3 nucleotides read TGTGCCAGCAGTTACACCCCGTGGCCTAACTATGGCTACACCTTC. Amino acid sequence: CASSYTPWPNYGYTF.

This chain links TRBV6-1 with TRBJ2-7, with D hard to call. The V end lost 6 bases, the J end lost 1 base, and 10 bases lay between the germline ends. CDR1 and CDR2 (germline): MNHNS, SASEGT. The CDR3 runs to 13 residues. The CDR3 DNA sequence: TGTGCCAGCAGCACTACTAAATCCTACGAGCAGTACTTC. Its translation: CASSTTKSYEQYF.

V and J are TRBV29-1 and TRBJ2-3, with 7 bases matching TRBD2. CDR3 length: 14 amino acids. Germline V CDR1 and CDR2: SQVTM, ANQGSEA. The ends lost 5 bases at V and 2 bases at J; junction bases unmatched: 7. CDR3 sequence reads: CSVRRLAYTDTQYF. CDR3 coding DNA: TGCAGCGTTCGGAGACTAGCCTACACAGATACGCAGTATTTT.

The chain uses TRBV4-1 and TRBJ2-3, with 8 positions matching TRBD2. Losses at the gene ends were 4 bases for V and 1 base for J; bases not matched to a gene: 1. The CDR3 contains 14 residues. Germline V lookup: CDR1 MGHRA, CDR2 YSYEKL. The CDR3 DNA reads TGCGCCAGCAGCCCCGGGGGGGGCACAGATACGCAGTATTTT. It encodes CASSPGGGTDTQYF.

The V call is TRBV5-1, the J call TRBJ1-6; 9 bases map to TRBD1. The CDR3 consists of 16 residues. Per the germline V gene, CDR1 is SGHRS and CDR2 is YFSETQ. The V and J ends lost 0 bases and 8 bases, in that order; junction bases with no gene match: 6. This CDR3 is CASSLAGTGWDSPLHF. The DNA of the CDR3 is TGCGCCAGCAGCTTGGCCGGGACAGGGTGGGATTCACCCCTCCACTTT.

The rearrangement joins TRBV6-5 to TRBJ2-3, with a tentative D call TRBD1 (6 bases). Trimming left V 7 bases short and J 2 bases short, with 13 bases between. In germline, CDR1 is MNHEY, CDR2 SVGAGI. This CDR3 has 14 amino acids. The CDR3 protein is CASTRTADTDTQYF. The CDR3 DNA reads TGTGCCAGCACCCGGACAGCGGACACAGATACGCAGTATTTT.

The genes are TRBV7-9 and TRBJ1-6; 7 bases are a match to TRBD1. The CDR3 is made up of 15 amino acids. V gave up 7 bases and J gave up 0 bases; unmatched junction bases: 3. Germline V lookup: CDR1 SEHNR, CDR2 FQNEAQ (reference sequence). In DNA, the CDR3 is TGTGCCAGCAAGACAGGGAGCTCCTATAATTCACCCCTCCACTTT. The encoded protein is CASKTGSSYNSPLHF. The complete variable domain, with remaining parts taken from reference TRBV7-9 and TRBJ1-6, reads DTGVSQNPRHKITKRGQNVTFRCDPISEHNRLYWYRQTLGQGPEFLTYFQNEAQLEKSRLLSDRFSAERPKGSFSTLEIQRTEQGDSAMYLCASKTGSSYNSPLHFGNGTRLTVT.

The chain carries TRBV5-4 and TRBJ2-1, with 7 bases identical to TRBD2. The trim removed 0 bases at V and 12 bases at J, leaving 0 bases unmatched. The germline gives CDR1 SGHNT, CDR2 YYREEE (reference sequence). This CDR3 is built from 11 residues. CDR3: CASSLAGGQFF. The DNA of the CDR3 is TGTGCCAGCAGCTTGGCGGGGGGGCAGTTCTTC.

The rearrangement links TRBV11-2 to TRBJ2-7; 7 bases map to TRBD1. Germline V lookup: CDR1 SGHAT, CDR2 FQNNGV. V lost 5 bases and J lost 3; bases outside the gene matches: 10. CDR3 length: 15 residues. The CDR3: CASSLQGTADYEQYF. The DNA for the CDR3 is TGTGCCAGCAGCCTACAAGGGACAGCAGACTACGAGCAGTACTTC.

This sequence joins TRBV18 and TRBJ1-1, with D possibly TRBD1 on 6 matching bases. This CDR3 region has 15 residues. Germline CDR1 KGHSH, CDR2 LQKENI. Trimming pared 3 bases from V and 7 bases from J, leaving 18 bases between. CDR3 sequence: CASSPQPGESGEAFF. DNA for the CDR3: TGTGCCAGCTCACCCCAACCAGGGGAGAGTGGTGAAGCTTTCTTT. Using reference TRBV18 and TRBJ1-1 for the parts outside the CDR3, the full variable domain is NAGVMQNPRHLVRRRGQEARLRCSPMKGHSHVYWYRQLPEEGLKFMVYLQKENIIDESGMPKERFSAEFPKEGPSILRIQQVVRGDSAAYFCASSPQPGESGEAFFGQGTRLTVV.

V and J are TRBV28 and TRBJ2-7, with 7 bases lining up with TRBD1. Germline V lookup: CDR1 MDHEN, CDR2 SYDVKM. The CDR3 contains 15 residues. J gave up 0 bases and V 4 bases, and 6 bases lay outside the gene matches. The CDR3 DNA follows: TGTGCCAGCAGTTCCGGACAGGCGAGCTCCTACGAGCAGTACTTC. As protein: CASSSGQASSYEQYF.

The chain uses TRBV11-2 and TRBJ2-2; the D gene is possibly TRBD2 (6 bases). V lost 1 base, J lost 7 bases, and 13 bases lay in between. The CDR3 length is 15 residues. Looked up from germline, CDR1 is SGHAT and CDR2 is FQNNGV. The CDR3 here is CASSLAGGAGGELFF. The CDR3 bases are TGTGCCAGCAGCTTAGCGGGCGGGGCCGGCGGGGAGCTGTTTTTT.

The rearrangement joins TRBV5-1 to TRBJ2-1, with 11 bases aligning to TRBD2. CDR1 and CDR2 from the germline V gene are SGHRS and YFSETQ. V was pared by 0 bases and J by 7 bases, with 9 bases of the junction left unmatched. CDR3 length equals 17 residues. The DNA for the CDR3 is TGCGCCAGCAGCTTGGCCGTCCTAGCGGGAGGAAAAAATGAGCAGTTCTTC. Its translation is CASSLAVLAGGKNEQFF.

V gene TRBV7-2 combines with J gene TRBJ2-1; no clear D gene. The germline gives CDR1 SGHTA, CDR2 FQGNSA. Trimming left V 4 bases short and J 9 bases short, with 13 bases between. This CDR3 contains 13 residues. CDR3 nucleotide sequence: TGTGCCAGCAGCTCAGTCCCAGGAAGTGAGCAGTTCTTC. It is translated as CASSSVPGSEQFF.

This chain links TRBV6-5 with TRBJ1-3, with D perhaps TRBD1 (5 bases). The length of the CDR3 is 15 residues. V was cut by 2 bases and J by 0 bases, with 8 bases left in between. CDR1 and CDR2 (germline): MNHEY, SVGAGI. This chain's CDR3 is CASSYQGDSGNTIYF. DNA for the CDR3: TGTGCCAGCAGTTACCAGGGCGACTCTGGAAACACCATATATTTT.

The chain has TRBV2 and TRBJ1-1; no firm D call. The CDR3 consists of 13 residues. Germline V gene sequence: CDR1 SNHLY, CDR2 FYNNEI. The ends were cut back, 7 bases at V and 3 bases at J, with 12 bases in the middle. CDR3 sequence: CASILGGDTEAFF. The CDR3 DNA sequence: TGTGCCAGCATTCTCGGCGGCGACACTGAAGCTTTCTTT.